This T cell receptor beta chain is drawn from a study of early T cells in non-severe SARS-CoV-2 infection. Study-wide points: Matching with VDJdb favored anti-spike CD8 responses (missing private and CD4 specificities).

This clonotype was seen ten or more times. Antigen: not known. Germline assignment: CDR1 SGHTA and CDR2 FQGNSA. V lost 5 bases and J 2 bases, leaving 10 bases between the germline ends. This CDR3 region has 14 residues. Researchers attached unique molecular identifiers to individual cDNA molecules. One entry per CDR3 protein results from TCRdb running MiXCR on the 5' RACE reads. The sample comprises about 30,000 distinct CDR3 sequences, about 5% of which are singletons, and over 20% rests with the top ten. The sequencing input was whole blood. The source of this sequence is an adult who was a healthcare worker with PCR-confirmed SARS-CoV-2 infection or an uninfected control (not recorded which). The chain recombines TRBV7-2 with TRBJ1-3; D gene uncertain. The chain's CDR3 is CASSRGFPGNTIYF. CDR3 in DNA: TGTGCCAGCAGCCGGGGATTTCCTGGAAACACCATATATTTT.